This TCR beta chain was observed in a study of early stage breast cancer tumors. Study in general: About 70% of the 16 invasive tumors were ER+, PR+ and HER2-.

Findings and limits, study-wide: Tumors had about 2.4-fold higher T cell density and higher clonality than adjacent normal breast tissue.

In the case of this clone: Its antigen is still unknown.

Measured with immunoSEQ multiplex PCR; TCRdb has only the in-frame clones, and not every one. The repertoire holds 69,000 or so clones, 80% seen once, with approximately 4.5% in the top ten. The clonotype originates from a person aged 35-55 years with breast cancer. What was sequenced was blood.

CDR3 protein: CASSGRGVQETQYF. In DNA form, the CDR3 reads TGTGCCAGCAGCGGACGTGGGGTACAAGAGACCCAGTACTTC. The genes are TRBV9 and TRBJ2-5; D unresolved. Deletions cut 3 bases from V and 2 bases from J, with 11 bases between. The CDR3 is made up of 14 amino acids. Germline V gene lookup returns CDR1 SGDLS and CDR2 YYNGEE.